This T cell receptor beta chain was identified in a study of breast tumors, draining lymph nodes, adjacent tissues listed by TCRdb under 2016. As for the study more broadly: The study compared TCR beta repertoires across tumor, adjacent nontumor tissue and axillary lymph nodes from breast cancer patients. In human breast cancer, the study set out to assess how tumor, surrounding tissue and draining lymph node repertoires relate to one another and whether T cells might be exchanged between them.

The investigation overall reported the following: Tumor and nontumor tissue repertoires were significantly more similar in luminal-like than in basal-like breast cancer. The conclusion that tumor T cells originate in lymph nodes was framed as consistent with a hypothesis rather than directly demonstrated. T-cell repertoire diversity in tumors was found to be lower than in lymph nodes but higher than in nontumor tissue, and preferential V and J gene usage was observed. A scenario in which most tumor T cells derive from the lymph node and then expand within tumor tissue was judged to be consistent with the data.

In its sample, this clonotype was seen a few times. This receptor's antigen is unknown. Base quality data are lacking; no much larger clone is found one base away. The lymph node samples were taken from the axillary draining lymph nodes of breast cancer patients. As encoded in the germline V gene, CDR1 is MNHEY while CDR2 is SVGEGT. Measured from the cysteine to the phenylalanine, the CDR3 is 14 residues long. This entry keeps only the CDR3 DNA: 42 bases, framed from base 1. V and J lose 6 bases and 3 bases, and a span of 14 bases separates them. Data came from an Illumina HiSeq 2000. TCR beta chain libraries were generated by multiplex PCR amplification. The amplified TCR beta chain products were analyzed by high-throughput sequencing. The public reads were reanalyzed by TCRdb: fastp trimming at Q25, MiXCR alignment, in-frame beta chains only. Identical CDR3 proteins give one entry, which carries the most common genes and DNA. The sample table contains fewer than 300,000 distinct CDR3 sequences; only one count was recorded for 32% of them. The ten top clones hold roughly 1.3% of the sample.

The receptor was derived from a female donor with breast cancer. Some clones in this sample may be carry-over from other donors' samples. Sequencing input: axillary lymph node tissue. The sequence joins TRBV6-2 or TRBV6-3 to TRBJ2-5; the D gene is perhaps TRBD1, on 6 matching bases. The CDR3 reads CASSPPGQKETQYF. The nucleotide sequence reads as follows: TGTGCCAGCAGCCCGCCCGGACAGAAAGAGACCCAGTACTTC.